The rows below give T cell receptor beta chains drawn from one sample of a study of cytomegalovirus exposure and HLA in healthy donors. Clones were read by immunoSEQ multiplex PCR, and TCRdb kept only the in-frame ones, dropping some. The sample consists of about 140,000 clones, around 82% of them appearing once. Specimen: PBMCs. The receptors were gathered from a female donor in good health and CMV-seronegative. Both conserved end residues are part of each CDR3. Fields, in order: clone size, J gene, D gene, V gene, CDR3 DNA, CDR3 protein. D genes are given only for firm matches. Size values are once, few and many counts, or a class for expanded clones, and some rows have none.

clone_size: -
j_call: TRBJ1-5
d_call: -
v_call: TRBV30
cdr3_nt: TGTGCCTGGAGTCCAGGGTCCGGAAATCAGCCCCAGCATTTT
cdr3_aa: CAWSPGSGNQPQHF

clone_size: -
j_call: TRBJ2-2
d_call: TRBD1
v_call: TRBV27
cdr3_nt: TGTGCCAGTACGAGTAGACAGGGGCACACCGGGGAGCTGTTTTTT
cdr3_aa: CASTSRQGHTGELFF

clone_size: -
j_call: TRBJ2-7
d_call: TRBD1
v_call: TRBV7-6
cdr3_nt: TGTGCCAGCAGCACGAGGGGGCTTCGTGGCCACGAGCAGTACTTC
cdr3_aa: CASSTRGLRGHEQYF

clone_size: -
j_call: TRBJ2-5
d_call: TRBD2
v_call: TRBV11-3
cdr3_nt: TGTGCCAGCAGCTCGCGGGGGGACCAACAAGAGACCCAGTACTTC
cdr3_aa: CASSSRGDQQETQYF

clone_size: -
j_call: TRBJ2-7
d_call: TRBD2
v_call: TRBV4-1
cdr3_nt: TGCGCCAGCAGCCAAGAATTGGGACTAGCGGGGTGGCAGTACTTC
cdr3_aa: CASSQELGLAGWQYF

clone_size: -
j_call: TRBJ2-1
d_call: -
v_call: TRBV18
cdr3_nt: TGTGCCAGCTCACCACTCGGCGGCAATGAGCAGTTCTTC
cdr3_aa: CASSPLGGNEQFF

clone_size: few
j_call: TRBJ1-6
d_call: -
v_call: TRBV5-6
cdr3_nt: TGTGCCAGCAGCTTGGAAGGCAGGGCTAATTCACCCCTCCACTTT
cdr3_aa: CASSLEGRANSPLHF

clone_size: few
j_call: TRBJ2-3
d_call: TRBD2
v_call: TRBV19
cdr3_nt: TGTGCCAGTAGTAGGACTAGCGTAGATACGCAGTATTTT
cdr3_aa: CASSRTSVDTQYF

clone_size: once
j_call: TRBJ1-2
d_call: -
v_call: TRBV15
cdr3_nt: TGTGCCACCAGCAGTTCCCGATGGGGGCAGGACTATGGCTACACCTTC
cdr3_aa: CATSSSRWGQDYGYTF

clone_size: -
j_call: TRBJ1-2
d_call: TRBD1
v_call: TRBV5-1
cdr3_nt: TGCGCCAGCACCACCGGCGGGACAGGGGGATTTAACTATGGCTACACCTTC
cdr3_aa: CASTTGGTGGFNYGYTF

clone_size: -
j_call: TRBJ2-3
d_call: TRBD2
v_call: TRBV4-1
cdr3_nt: TGCGCCAGCAGCCAAGAGGGGACTAGCGGACTCACAGATACGCAGTATTTT
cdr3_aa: CASSQEGTSGLTDTQYF

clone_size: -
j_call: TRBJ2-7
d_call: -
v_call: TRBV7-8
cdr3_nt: TGTGCCAGCAGCTTAGTAAGTGGAGCAGGGGTTAGTTTCTACGAGCAGTACTTC
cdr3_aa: CASSLVSGAGVSFYEQYF

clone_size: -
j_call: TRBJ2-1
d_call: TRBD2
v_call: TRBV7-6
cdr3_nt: TGTGCCAGCAGCTTGACTAGCGGGAGGCCGTTCTTC
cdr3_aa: CASSLTSGRPFF

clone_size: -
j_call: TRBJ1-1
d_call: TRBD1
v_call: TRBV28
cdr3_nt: TGTGCCAGCAGTTTTATCAGGGGGCCCACTGAAGCTTTCTTT
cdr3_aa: CASSFIRGPTEAFF

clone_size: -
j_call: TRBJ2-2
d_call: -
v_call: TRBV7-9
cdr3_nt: TGTGCCAGCAGCTTAGAGGACGCGAGGGCCGGGGAGCTGTTTTTT
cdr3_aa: CASSLEDARAGELFF

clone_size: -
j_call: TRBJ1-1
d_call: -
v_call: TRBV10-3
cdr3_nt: TGTGCCATCAGTGATAAGGTCCGGGGGTACACTGAAGCTTTCTTT
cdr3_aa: CAISDKVRGYTEAFF

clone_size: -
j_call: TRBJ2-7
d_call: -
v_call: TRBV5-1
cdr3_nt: TGCGCCAGCAGCTTGGGTCCTAGCGACTCCTACGAGCAGTACTTC
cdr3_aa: CASSLGPSDSYEQYF

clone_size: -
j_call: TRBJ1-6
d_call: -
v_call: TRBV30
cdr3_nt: TGTGCCTGGAGTGTTCTCGGGGGTCGGAATTCACCCCTCCACTTT
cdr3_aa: CAWSVLGGRNSPLHF